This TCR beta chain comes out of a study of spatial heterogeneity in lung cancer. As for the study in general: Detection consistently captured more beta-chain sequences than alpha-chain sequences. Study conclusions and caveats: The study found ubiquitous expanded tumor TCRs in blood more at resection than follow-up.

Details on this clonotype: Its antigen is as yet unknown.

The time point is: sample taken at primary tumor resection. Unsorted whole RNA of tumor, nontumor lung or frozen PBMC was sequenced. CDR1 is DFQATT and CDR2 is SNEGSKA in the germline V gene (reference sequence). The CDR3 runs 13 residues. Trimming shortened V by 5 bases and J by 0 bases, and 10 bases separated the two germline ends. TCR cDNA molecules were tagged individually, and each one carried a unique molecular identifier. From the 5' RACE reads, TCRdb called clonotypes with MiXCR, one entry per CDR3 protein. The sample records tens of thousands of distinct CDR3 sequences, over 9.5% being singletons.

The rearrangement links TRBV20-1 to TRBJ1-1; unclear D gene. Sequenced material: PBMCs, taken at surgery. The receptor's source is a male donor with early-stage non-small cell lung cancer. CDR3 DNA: TGCAGTGCTTCGACACAGATGAACACTGAAGCTTTCTTT. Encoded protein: CSASTQMNTEAFF.